This T cell receptor (beta chain) derives from a study of technical replicates of blood from several donors (TCRdb year 2017). Inclusive of the bounding cysteine and phenylalanine, the CDR3 is 14 residues long. Only the CDR3 DNA stays, 42 bases, in frame from base 1. The trim is 10 bases for V and 12 bases for J, with a gap of 28 bases between the germline ends. In the germline V gene, CDR1 corresponds to ENHRY and CDR2 to SYGVKD. With regard to this clone: It lacks a known antigen. No base quality information exists; no much larger clone differs at one position.

Libraries were made using the immunoSEQ multiplex PCR assay. The immuneACCESS repertoire file appears here via TCRdb, limited to in-frame rearrangements. These files lack a portion of the clones; in checked studies, under half of the deficit traces to unresolved V genes, and the cause of the others is not known. The sample table lists some 70,000 clones, 95% to 97% of them with a count of one. The ten biggest clones cover more than 0.25% of the sample. Sequencing was carried out using T cells isolated from PBMCs. Recombination joined TRBV10-3 with TRBJ2-7; the D gene is perhaps TRBD2, on 7 matching bases. The TCR originated in a human donor in good health. The CDR3 sequence is CATHGEGGSVVGYF. The sequenced DNA: TGTGCCACCCACGGGGAGGGGGGCTCAGTGGTGGGGTACTTC.